The 4 T cell receptor beta chains given below trace back to one sample, sequenced in a study of blood T cell repertoires in COVID-19. Profiling relied on immunoSEQ multiplex PCR, and the TCRdb table lists in-frame clones only, not all of them. Of over 250,000 clones listed, around nine tenths are singletons. The sample comprised PBMCs or T cells enriched from blood (not recorded which). The receptors shown here come from a woman between 18 and 29 years old who had recovered from COVID-19.

The chain links TRBV28 to TRBJ2-3; the match to TRBD2 covers 11 bases. With V trimmed by 3 bases and J by 6 bases, 11 bases remained unmatched. Germline-derived CDR1 and CDR2 are MDHEN and SYDVKM. The CDR3 spans 17 residues. CDR3 protein: CASSFGLAGAPADTQYF. The CDR3 region has the DNA TGTGCCAGCAGTTTCGGACTAGCGGGTGCCCCCGCGGATACGCAGTATTTT.

This rearrangement joins TRBV2 to TRBJ1-1; 10 bases align to TRBD1. The CDR3 is 15 amino acids. J gave up 3 bases and V 5 bases, and 6 bases lay outside the gene matches. Germline CDR1 and CDR2: SNHLY and FYNNEI. Here the CDR3 reads CASSLPGTGDTEAFF. The CDR3 DNA sequence: TGTGCCAGCAGTCTCCCCGGGACAGGGGACACTGAAGCTTTCTTT.

The gene calls are TRBV5-1 and TRBJ2-7, with D hard to call. Between the trimmed V and J ends, which lost 0 bases and 0 bases, there was a span of 7 bases. The CDR3 is 14 amino acids. The germline V gene encodes CDR1 SGHRS and CDR2 YFSETQ. CDR3: CASSLDSYSYEQYF. For the CDR3, the DNA is TGCGCCAGCAGCTTGGACAGCTACTCCTACGAGCAGTACTTC.

This chain uses TRBV6-5 with TRBJ2-3; D is unclear. V was trimmed by 11 bases and J by 0 bases, leaving 15 bases between them. The CDR3 has 14 residues. Germline V gives CDR1 MNHEY, CDR2 SVGAGI. The CDR3 DNA reads as TGTGCCGGATCGACTTCTACTAGCACAGATACGCAGTATTTT. As protein: CAGSTSTSTDTQYF.